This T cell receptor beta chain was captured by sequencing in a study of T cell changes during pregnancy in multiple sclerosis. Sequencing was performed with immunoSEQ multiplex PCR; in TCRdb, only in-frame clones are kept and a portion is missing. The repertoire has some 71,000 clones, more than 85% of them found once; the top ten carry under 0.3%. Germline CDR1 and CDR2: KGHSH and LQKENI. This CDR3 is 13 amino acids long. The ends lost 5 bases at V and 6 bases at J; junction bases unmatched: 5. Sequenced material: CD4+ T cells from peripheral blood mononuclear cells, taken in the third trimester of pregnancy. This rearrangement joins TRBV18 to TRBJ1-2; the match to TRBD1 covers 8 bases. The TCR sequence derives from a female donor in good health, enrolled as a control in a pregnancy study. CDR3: CASSFGQGHGYTF. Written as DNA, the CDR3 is TGTGCCAGCTCATTTGGACAGGGTCATGGCTACACCTTC. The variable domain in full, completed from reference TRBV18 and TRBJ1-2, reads NAGVMQNPRHLVRRRGQEARLRCSPMKGHSHVYWYRQLPEEGLKFMVYLQKENIIDESGMPKERFSAEFPKEGPSILRIQQVVRGDSAAYFCASSFGQGHGYTFGSGTRLTVV.